These 12 T cell receptor beta chains were all obtained from the same sample, sequenced in a study of cytomegalovirus exposure and HLA in healthy donors. Use of 60 Vbeta and 13 Jbeta primers characterized the PCR. Assay used: immunoSEQ multiplex PCR; TCRdb lists only in-frame clones, some missing. This table has about 89,000 clones, around 9.6% appearing once. Sequenced sample: PBMCs. All receptors come from a man aged 50 to 60 in good health and CMV-seropositive.

V and J are TRBV30 and TRBJ2-5; 7 nucleotides match TRBD2. The DNA end favors TRBJ2-7, so the J call may be wrong. The germline V gene has CDR1 GTSNPN and CDR2 SVGIG (reference sequence). The CDR3 has 14 residues. For the CDR3, the DNA is TGTGCCTGGGGAGCAGAAGCGGGAACCTACGAGCAGTACTTC. Translating gives CAWGAEAGTYEQYF.

The rearrangement links TRBV7-9 to TRBJ1-4, with 10 bases fitting TRBD1. J lost 3 bases, V lost 5 bases, and 3 bases had no gene match. From germline, CDR1 is SEHNR and CDR2 FQNEAQ (reference sequence). The CDR3 is 15 amino acids. The CDR3 loop is CASSDRGQPNEKLFF. DNA for the CDR3: TGTGCCAGCAGCGACAGGGGGCAGCCTAATGAAAAACTGTTTTTT.

The chain recombines TRBV29-1 with TRBJ2-3; possibly TRBD1 for D (6 bases). V was trimmed by 3 bases and J by 4 bases, leaving 11 bases between them. The germline V gene has CDR1 SQVTM and CDR2 ANQGSEA. The CDR3 spans 13 residues. CDR3 sequence (DNA): TGCAGCGTTGATCTACAGGGATCAGATACGCAGTATTTT. Translation gives CSVDLQGSDTQYF.

This clone was seen more than once but under ten times. The V gene is TRBV29-1, the J gene TRBJ2-1, with 11 positions matching TRBD2. V gave up 3 bases and J gave up 0 bases; unmatched junction bases: 7. The CDR3 length is 17 residues. Germline V gives CDR1 SQVTM, CDR2 ANQGSEA. For the CDR3, the DNA is TGCAGCGTTGATGTGTTCACTAGCGGGAGCTCCTACAATGAGCAGTTCTTC. Amino acids: CSVDVFTSGSSYNEQFF.

This clone was counted only a few times. The chain employs TRBV12-5 and TRBJ2-7, with 11 nucleotides matching TRBD2. The V gene's germline CDR1 is LGHNT and CDR2 FRNRAP. V dropped 0 bases and J dropped 4; count of bases not matched to a gene: 2. The CDR3 covers 15 residues. In nucleotides, the CDR3 is TGTGCTAGTGGTTTGGTTAGCGGGAGGGGTTACGAGCAGTACTTC. It is translated as CASGLVSGRGYEQYF.

The chain employs TRBV7-9 and TRBJ1-2, with D possibly being TRBD1 (6 bases). The CDR3 loop spans 12 amino acids. Trimming removed 4 bases at V and 4 bases at J, with 7 bases between. CDR1 and CDR2 (germline): SEHNR, FQNEAQ (reference sequence). The CDR3 loop reads CASSSDSYGYTF. CDR3 DNA: TGTGCCAGCAGCTCGGACAGCTATGGCTACACCTTC.

V is TRBV28 and J is TRBJ1-6; 8 positions agree with TRBD1. The germline gives CDR1 MDHEN, CDR2 SYDVKM. This CDR3 contains 15 residues. Trimming at V came to 2 bases and at J to 9 bases, leaving 6 bases not matched to a gene. The CDR3 bases are TGTGCCAGCAGTTTACTTAGTACAGGGGGTTCACCCCTCCACTTT. This gives the protein CASSLLSTGGSPLHF.

This chain uses TRBV29-1 with TRBJ1-5, with 7 bases fitting TRBD1. The CDR3 length is 14 residues. The V and J ends lost 4 bases and 2 bases, in that order; junction bases with no gene match: 5. CDR1 is SQVTM, CDR2 ANQGSEA, per germline. In nucleotides, the CDR3 is TGCAGCGTTGGTATCGGACAGGGCAATCAGCCCCAGCATTTT. Translating it yields CSVGIGQGNQPQHF. The entire variable domain, with the rest obtained from reference TRBV29-1 and TRBJ1-5, is as follows: SAVISQKPSRDICQRGTSLTIQCQVDSQVTMMFWYRQQPGQSLTLIATANQGSEATYESGFVIDKFPISRPNLTFSTLTVSNMSPEDSSIYLCSVGIGQGNQPQHFGDGTRLSIL.

This clone was seen a handful of times. The CDR3 nucleotides read TGTGCCAGCAGCGTGGGGACAGGTCAAGAGACCCAGTACTTC. Translated: CASSVGTGQETQYF. The chain combines TRBV9 with TRBJ2-5; TRBD1 aligns across 8 bases. This CDR3 is 14 amino acids long. Germline CDR1 reads SGDLS; CDR2 reads YYNGEE. Germline trimming cut 2 bases from V and 2 bases from J; bases unmatched to any gene: 2.

The chain is built from TRBV28 and TRBJ1-2; D is unclear. V was cut by 5 bases and J by 4 bases, with 11 bases left in between. This CDR3 comprises 13 residues. Germline V gene sequence: CDR1 MDHEN, CDR2 SYDVKM. CDR3 nucleotides: TGTGCCAGCAGTAACGAGCGTCCCTATGGCTACACCTTC. This gives the protein CASSNERPYGYTF.

The V call is TRBV19, the J call TRBJ1-4, with 7 bases fitting TRBD1. V dropped 7 bases and J dropped 1; count of bases not matched to a gene: 6. Germline CDR1 is LNHDA and CDR2 is SQIVND (reference sequence). The CDR3 loop spans 15 amino acids. The chain's CDR3 is CASKVQGGTNEKLFF. The CDR3 bases are TGTGCCAGTAAGGTCCAGGGGGGAACTAATGAAAAACTGTTTTTT. The entire variable domain, with the rest obtained from reference TRBV19 and TRBJ1-4, is as follows: DGGITQSPKYLFRKEGQNVTLSCEQNLNHDAMYWYRQDPGQGLRLIYYSQIVNDFQKGDIAEGYSVSREKKESFPLTVTSAQKNPTAFYLCASKVQGGTNEKLFFGSGTQLSVL.

This clone was recorded a few times. The gene calls are TRBV5-1 and TRBJ1-1, with 7 nucleotides matching TRBD1. Per the germline V gene, CDR1 is SGHRS and CDR2 is YFSETQ. This CDR3 spans 16 amino acids. The trim removed 6 bases at V and 4 bases at J, leaving 15 bases unmatched. This CDR3 reads CASNLGSGGSGTEAFF. In nucleotides, the CDR3 is TGCGCCAGCAACCTTGGATCAGGGGGGAGCGGCACTGAAGCTTTCTTT.